One and the same sample provided the 16 T cell receptor beta chains below, sequenced in a study of OX40 agonist ivuxolimab in advanced cancers. Method: immunoSEQ multiplex PCR; TCRdb's copy keeps in-frame clones and lacks some. The sample lists tens of thousands of clones, approximately 84% seen once, with 2% to 2.5% in the top ten. The material was CD4+ or CD8+ T cells sorted from blood, obtained in a trial of the OX40 agonist ivuxolimab. The receptors stem from an adult with an advanced solid tumor such as melanoma, head and neck, liver or kidney cancer.

The chain is built from TRBV5-1 and TRBJ1-3; 7 bases line up with TRBD1. V lost 4 bases, J lost 3 bases, and 10 bases stayed unmatched. The CDR3 extends over 16 amino acids. Per the germline V gene, CDR1 is SGHRS and CDR2 is YFSETQ. CDR3 bases: TGCGCCAGCAGCAAGGGACAGTCCGGGATTGGAAACACCATATATTTT. Protein product: CASSKGQSGIGNTIYF.

The CDR3 region has the DNA TGTGCCAGCAGCTTGGGCAGGGCCGACTATGGCTACACCTTC. Translation gives CASSLGRADYGYTF. The chain has TRBV5-8 and TRBJ1-2; D is possibly TRBD1 (5 bases). The germline gives CDR1 SGHTS, CDR2 YDEGEE. The CDR3 runs to 14 residues. Trimming removed 0 bases from V and 3 bases from J, with 9 bases in between.

The CDR3 sequence is CASRLSGPNTEAFF. The CDR3 DNA reads TGTGCCAGCAGGTTGTCGGGACCGAACACTGAAGCTTTCTTT. The chain recombines TRBV7-9 with TRBJ1-1, with TRBD1 as a possible D gene (5 bases). Trimming took 6 bases from V and 1 from J, leaving 12 bases between them. Per the germline V gene, CDR1 is SEHNR and CDR2 is FQNEAQ (reference sequence). The CDR3 is 14 amino acids. Complete variable domain (other parts from reference TRBV7-9 and TRBJ1-1): DTGVSQNPRHKITKRGQNVTFRCDPISEHNRLYWYRQTLGQGPEFLTYFQNEAQLEKSRLLSDRFSAERPKGSFSTLEIQRTEQGDSAMYLCASRLSGPNTEAFFGQGTRLTVV.

The chain combines TRBV10-3 with TRBJ2-7; D may match TRBD1 or TRBD2 (5 bases each). CDR3 size: 13 residues. V was pared by 10 bases and J by 3 bases, with 16 bases between. The germline CDR1 and CDR2 sequences are ENHRY and SYGVKD. In nucleotides, the CDR3 is TGTGCCAGCCTTGAAGGGGAGAACTACGAGCAGTACTTC. Translation: CASLEGENYEQYF.

The V gene is TRBV11-2, the J gene TRBJ2-7, with 9 bases matching TRBD1. Germline values: CDR1 SGHAT, CDR2 FQNNGV. The CDR3 contains 13 residues. The J segment lost 3 bases and the V segment lost 8 bases, leaving 5 bases of the junction unmatched. The CDR3 here is CASLQTGGYEQYF. CDR3 sequence (DNA): TGTGCCAGCCTTCAGACAGGGGGCTACGAGCAGTACTTC.

The chain joins TRBV11-2 to TRBJ2-2, with 8 bases fitting TRBD1. This CDR3 is built from 14 residues. The trim removed 6 bases at V and 7 bases at J, leaving 7 bases unmatched. CDR1 and CDR2 (germline): SGHAT, FQNNGV. The CDR3 DNA sequence: TGTGCCAGCAGTTTGGACAGGGCTGACGGGGAGCTGTTTTTT. This encodes CASSLDRADGELFF. The whole variable domain, filled in from reference TRBV11-2 and TRBJ2-2, reads EAGVAQSPRYKIIEKRQSVAFWCNPISGHATLYWYQQILGQGPKLLIQFQNNGVVDDSQLPKDRFSAERLKGVDSTLKIQPAKLEDSAVYLCASSLDRADGELFFGEGSRLTVL.

This chain joins TRBV5-1 and TRBJ2-7; TRBD2 matches at 13 bases. CDR1 SGHRS and CDR2 YFSETQ come from the germline V gene. The CDR3 is 15 amino acids. The trim removed 6 bases at V and 5 bases at J, leaving 8 bases unmatched. The CDR3 loop reads CASKPGLAGLNEQYF. As DNA, the CDR3 is TGCGCCAGCAAACCGGGACTAGCGGGACTCAACGAGCAGTACTTC.

J is TRBJ2-5 and V is TRBV5-1; the D gene is possibly TRBD2 (7 bases). The CDR3 is 13 amino acids. V gave up 7 bases and J gave up 4 bases, with 14 bases separating them. Germline CDR1 and CDR2: SGHRS and YFSETQ. CDR3 sequence reads: CASSAGAGETQYF. Here the CDR3 DNA reads TGCGCCAGCTCGGCGGGGGCGGGAGAGACCCAGTACTTC.

This clone was found once. The chain joins TRBV7-8 to TRBJ1-1; D ambiguous. Germline CDR1 SGHVS, CDR2 FQNEAQ. Trimming removed 4 bases at V and 4 bases at J, with 10 bases between. The CDR3 runs to 13 residues. Here the CDR3 DNA reads TGTGCCAGCAGCTCCCTCCGGCTCACTGAAGCTTTCTTT. Protein: CASSSLRLTEAFF.

There are many counts of this clone. In DNA form, the CDR3 reads TGTGCCAGCAGTTCCGGGACAGGGTCTTACGAGCAGTACTTC. Translation gives CASSSGTGSYEQYF. The rearrangement uses TRBV2 and TRBJ2-7, with 9 nucleotides matching TRBD1. The J segment lost 4 bases and the V segment lost 5 bases, leaving 6 bases of the junction unmatched. Per germline, CDR1 SNHLY and CDR2 FYNNEI. The CDR3 has 14 residues.

The chain carries TRBV6-1 and TRBJ1-4; D is unclear. The CDR3 is made up of 15 amino acids. Trimming removed 1 base at V and 8 bases at J, with 14 bases between. Germline V gene lookup returns CDR1 MNHNS and CDR2 SASEGT. The CDR3 region has the DNA TGTGCCAGCAGTGAAGTTGGCGCGGATGGAGAAAAACTGTTTTTT. Its translation: CASSEVGADGEKLFF.

The chain employs TRBV14 and TRBJ2-3; D gene unclear. V lost 1 base and J 11 bases, leaving 7 bases between the germline ends. Germline V gene data show CDR1 as SGHDN and CDR2 as FVKESK. The CDR3 is 11 residues long. The CDR3 DNA follows: TGTGCCAGCAGCCAAGGGCAATTGCAGTATTTT. Protein: CASSQGQLQYF.

The chain carries TRBV5-1 and TRBJ2-1; D is unresolved. Germline CDR1 reads SGHRS; CDR2 reads YFSETQ. CDR3 length: 16 residues. Trimming took off 0 bases at V and 3 bases at J, with 13 bases between the two ends. The CDR3 loop reads CASSLVSGRDYNEQFF. In DNA, the CDR3 is TGCGCCAGCAGCTTGGTAAGTGGACGCGACTACAATGAGCAGTTCTTC.

The chain recombines TRBV11-2 with TRBJ2-3; no firm D call. V was pared by 2 bases and J by 7 bases, with 16 bases between. Germline-derived CDR1 and CDR2 are SGHAT and FQNNGV. This CDR3 comprises 15 residues. As DNA, the CDR3 is TGTGCCAGCAGCTTACTTCCCGCCGGGTCATATACGCAGTATTTT. This codes for CASSLLPAGSYTQYF.

The chain couples TRBV19 to TRBJ2-6; a weak D match, TRBD2 (6 bases). CDR1 LNHDA and CDR2 SQIVND come from the germline V gene (reference sequence). This CDR3 has 14 amino acids. V was trimmed by 6 bases and J by 3 bases, leaving 9 bases between them. This CDR3 is CASSTGDGANVLTF. The CDR3 nucleotides are TGTGCCAGTAGCACGGGGGATGGGGCCAACGTCCTGACTTTC.

The chain employs TRBV7-8 and TRBJ2-3, with a possible D match to TRBD1 (5 bases). Per the germline V gene, CDR1 is SGHVS and CDR2 is FQNEAQ. This CDR3 is 16 amino acids long. V was pared by 5 bases and J by 2 bases, with 17 bases between. The CDR3 sequence: CASSLPGSRTTDTQYF. Written as DNA, the CDR3 is TGTGCCAGCAGCCTTCCAGGGTCCAGGACCACAGATACGCAGTATTTT.